The TCR beta chain described here comes from a study of shared clonotypes between healthy human individuals. An even split of each subset's genomic DNA across several immunoSEQ plates was performed. Sequenced by immunoSEQ multiplex PCR; TCRdb stores in-frame clones only, minus some. The data contain 2 million to 3 million clones, about 92% of them singletons. CDR1 and CDR2 (germline): SEHNR, FQNEAQ (reference sequence). Trimming took off 5 bases at V and 0 bases at J, with 20 bases between the two ends. The CDR3 consists of 18 residues. This rearrangement joins TRBV7-9 to TRBJ1-5, with a possible D match to TRBD1 (6 bases). What was sequenced was naive CD4+ T cells sorted from blood. Documented subset: CD45RA+ positively selected. This receptor was obtained from a young man in good health. The CDR3 nucleotides are TGTGCCAGCAGCCGCGAACAGGGTCGGAGACTTAGCAATCAGCCCCAGCATTTT. This gives the protein CASSREQGRRLSNQPQHF.